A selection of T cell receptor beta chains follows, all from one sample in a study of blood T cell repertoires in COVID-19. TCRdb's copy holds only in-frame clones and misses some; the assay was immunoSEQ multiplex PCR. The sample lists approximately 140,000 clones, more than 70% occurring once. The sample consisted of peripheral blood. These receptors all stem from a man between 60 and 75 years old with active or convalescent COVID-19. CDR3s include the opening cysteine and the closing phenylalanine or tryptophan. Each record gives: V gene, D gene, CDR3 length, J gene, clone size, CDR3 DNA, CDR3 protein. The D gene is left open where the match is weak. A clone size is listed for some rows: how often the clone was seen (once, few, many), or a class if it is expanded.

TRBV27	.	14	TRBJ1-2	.	TGTGCCAGCCGTACCGCGACAGGTGTCTATGGCTACACCTTC	CASRTATGVYGYTF
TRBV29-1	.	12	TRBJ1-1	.	TGCAGCGTTACCTCGATGAGGACTGAAGCTTTCTTT	CSVTSMRTEAFF
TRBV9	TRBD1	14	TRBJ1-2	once	TGTGCCAGCAGCGGGACAGGCGTTAACTATGGCTACACCTTC	CASSGTGVNYGYTF
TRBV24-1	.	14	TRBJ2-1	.	TGTGCCACCAGTGCCCCTCTAGCGCTCAATGAGCAGTTCTTC	CATSAPLALNEQFF
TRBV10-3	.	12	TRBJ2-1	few	TGTGCCATCAGTGGAGACTCAAAGGAGCAGTTCTTC	CAISGDSKEQFF
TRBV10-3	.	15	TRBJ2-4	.	TGTGCCATCAGTGACAGGGCTTGGGCCAAAAACATTCAGTACTTC	CAISDRAWAKNIQYF
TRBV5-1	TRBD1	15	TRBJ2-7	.	TGCGCCAGCAGCTCAAGACAGGGGATTGGCAACGAGCAGTACTTC	CASSSRQGIGNEQYF
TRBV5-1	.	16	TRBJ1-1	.	TGCGCCAGCAGGGGTGGGGCAGGGAAAGTGAACACTGAAGCTTTCTTT	CASRGGAGKVNTEAFF
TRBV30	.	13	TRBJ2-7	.	TGTGCCTGGAGTGTAATGGGAGCTCCGGGGCAGTACTTC	CAWSVMGAPGQYF
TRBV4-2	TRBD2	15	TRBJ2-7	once	TGTGCCAGCAGCCAAGTGGCTAGCGGGCCCCTCGAGCAGTACTTC	CASSQVASGPLEQYF
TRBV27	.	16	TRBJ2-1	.	TGTGCCAGCAGTTTATCGATTGCGGTCCCCGTGAATGAGCAGTTCTTC	CASSLSIAVPVNEQFF
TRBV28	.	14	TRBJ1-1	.	TGTGCCAGCAGTTTACGGGGGAATGGCCCTGAAGCTTTCTTT	CASSLRGNGPEAFF
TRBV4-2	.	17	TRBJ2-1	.	TGTGCCAGCAGCCAAGATACGGCGGCTCTCTCCTACAATGAGCAGTTCTTC	CASSQDTAALSYNEQFF
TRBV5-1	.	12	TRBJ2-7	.	TGCGCCAGCAGCTTGAAGCCCTACGAGCAGTACTTC	CASSLKPYEQYF
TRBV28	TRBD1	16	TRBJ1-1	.	TGTGCCAGCAGTTTACTGGGACAGGGGGCATTCACTGAAGCTTTCTTT	CASSLLGQGAFTEAFF
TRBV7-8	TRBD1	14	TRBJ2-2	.	TGTGCCAGCAGCTTTAACAGGGGCACCGGGGAGCTGTTTTTT	CASSFNRGTGELFF
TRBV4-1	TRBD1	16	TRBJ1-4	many	TGCGCCAGCAGCCAAGAATTGAGACAGGGTCGCGAAAAACTGTTTTTT	CASSQELRQGREKLFF
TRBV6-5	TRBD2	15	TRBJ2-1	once	TGTGCCAGCAGGGGACTAGCGGGCCCGTTCAATGAGCAGTTCTTC	CASRGLAGPFNEQFF
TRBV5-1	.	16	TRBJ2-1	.	TGCGCCAGCAGCTTCAATCCGGGACTCCCAAACAATGAGCAGTTCTTC	CASSFNPGLPNNEQFF
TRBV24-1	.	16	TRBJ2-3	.	TGTGCCACCAGTGACCGGACAAACCCCCGCACAGATACGCAGTATTTT	CATSDRTNPRTDTQYF
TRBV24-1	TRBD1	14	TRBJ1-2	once	TGTGCCACCAGTGACGCGGGACAGGACTATGGCTACACCTTC	CATSDAGQDYGYTF
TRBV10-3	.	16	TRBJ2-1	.	TGTGCCATCAGTGAGTCCGAGCGTAGATCCTACAATGAGCAGTTCTTC	CAISESERRSYNEQFF
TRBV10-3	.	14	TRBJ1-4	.	TGTGCCATCAGTCCCGACAGGCCTAATGAAAAACTGTTTTTT	CAISPDRPNEKLFF
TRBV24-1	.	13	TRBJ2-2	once	TGTGCCACCAGAGATGCCTATACCGGGGAGCTGTTTTTT	CATRDAYTGELFF
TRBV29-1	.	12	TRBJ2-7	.	TGCAGCGCCGAGGCGGGAACCTACGAGCAGTACTTC	CSAEAGTYEQYF
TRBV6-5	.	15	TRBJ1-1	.	TGTGCCAGCGCCCGAGGTGGGAGGTATAACACTGAAGCTTTCTTT	CASARGGRYNTEAFF
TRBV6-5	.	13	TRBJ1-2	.	TGTGCTCCCTCCGTCGGGAGGCATCGGGGCTACACCTTC	CAPSVGRHRGYTF
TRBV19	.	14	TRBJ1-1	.	TGTGCCAGTAGTTTCAGGAGGACGAACACTGAAGCTTTCTTT	CASSFRRTNTEAFF
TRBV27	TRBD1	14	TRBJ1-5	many	TGTGCCAGCAGTTTTGACAGGGTTAATCAGCCCCAGCATTTT	CASSFDRVNQPQHF
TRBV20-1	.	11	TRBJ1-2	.	TGCAGTGCTAACGGACTCTATGGCTACACCTTC	CSANGLYGYTF
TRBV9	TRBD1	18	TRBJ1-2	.	TGTGCCAGCAGCTTCACCGGGACAGGCGGAGTAGGGAACTATGGCTACACCTTC	CASSFTGTGGVGNYGYTF
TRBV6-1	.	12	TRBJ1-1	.	TGTGCCAGCAGTGACCTAGGAACTGAAGCTTTCTTT	CASSDLGTEAFF
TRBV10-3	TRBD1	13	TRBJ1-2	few	TGTGCCTTAGGGGGCAGGGAAAACGATGGCTACACCTTC	CALGGRENDGYTF
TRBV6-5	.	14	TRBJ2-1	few	TGTGCCAGCAGTTACTCGATGGGCATAGGAGAGCAGTTCTTC	CASSYSMGIGEQFF
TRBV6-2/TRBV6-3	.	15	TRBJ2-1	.	TGTGCCAGCAGTTACTCAAGAGCTTCGAGTATTGAGCAGTTCTTC	CASSYSRASSIEQFF
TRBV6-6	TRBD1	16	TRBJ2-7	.	TGTGCCAGCAGTTACTCGTGGGGACAGGGATCCTACGAGCAGTACTTC	CASSYSWGQGSYEQYF
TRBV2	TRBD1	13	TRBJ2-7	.	TGTGCCAGCAACGGACAGGGGGGCTACGAGCAGTACTTC	CASNGQGGYEQYF
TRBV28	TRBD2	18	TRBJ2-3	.	TGTGCCAGCAGCGGCCGCCGTTTGCGGGAGTTTGCCACAGATACGCAGTATTTT	CASSGRRLREFATDTQYF
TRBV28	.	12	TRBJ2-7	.	TGTGCCAGCAGTTTGCGGCCCTACGAGCAGTACTTC	CASSLRPYEQYF
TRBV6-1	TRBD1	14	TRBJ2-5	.	TGTGCCACCGCCGACAGGGGCTACCAAGAGACCCAGTACTTC	CATADRGYQETQYF
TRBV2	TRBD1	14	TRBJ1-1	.	TGTGCCAGCAGTGTACTCAGGGGGCAGACTGAAGCTTTCTTT	CASSVLRGQTEAFF
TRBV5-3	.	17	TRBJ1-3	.	TGTGCCAGATTGAGGGAAATACAGGGATCCTCTGGAAACACCATATATTTT	CARLREIQGSSGNTIYF
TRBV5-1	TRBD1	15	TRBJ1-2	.	TGCGCCAGCAGCACGGAACTGGGACAGGGAGGGGGCTACACCTTC	CASSTELGQGGGYTF
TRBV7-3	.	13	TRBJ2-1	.	TGTGCCAGCAGCCCTCGAGCCTACAATGAGCAGTTCTTC	CASSPRAYNEQFF
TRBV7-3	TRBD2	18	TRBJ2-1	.	TGTGCCAGCAGCTTAAAATCCCGGGGGACTAGCGGGAGATATGAGCAGTTCTTC	CASSLKSRGTSGRYEQFF
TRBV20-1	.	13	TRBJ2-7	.	TGCAGTGCTAGTTCCAGGGTAGGGCGCGAGCAGTACTTC	CSASSRVGREQYF
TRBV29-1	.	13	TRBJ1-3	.	TGCAGCGTTGCCCCAGGGGACGGAAACACCATATATTTT	CSVAPGDGNTIYF
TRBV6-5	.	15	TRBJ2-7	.	TGTGCCAGCAGCTACTTCGTACAGGGATACGACGAGCAGTACTTC	CASSYFVQGYDEQYF
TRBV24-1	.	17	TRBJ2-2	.	TGTGCCACCAGTGACCCCGCGGGGAGGTCGAACACCGGGGAGCTGTTTTTT	CATSDPAGRSNTGELFF
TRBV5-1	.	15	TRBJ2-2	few	TGCGCCAGCAGCGGTCAGGGGCCAGACACCGGGGAGCTGTTTTTT	CASSGQGPDTGELFF
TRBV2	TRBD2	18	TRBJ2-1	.	TGTGCCAGCGGAGTGACGGCAAAACTAGCGGGAGCAGGAAATGAGCAGTTCTTC	CASGVTAKLAGAGNEQFF
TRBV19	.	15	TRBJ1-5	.	TGTGCCAGTAGTATAGACGCAGGGCTCGATCAGCCCCAGCATTTT	CASSIDAGLDQPQHF